This TCR beta chain originates from a study of beta chain features in type 1 diabetes. Study-level findings and limits: Researchers could not determine here whether HLA type influences TCRB rearrangement. VDJ junctions from type 1 diabetes patients carried fewer insertions and larger deletions. Patients showed naive, central memory and Treg TCRB repertoires that appeared more similar than those of healthy donors.

This clone has just a few counts. What it recognizes is unknown. Sequencing targeted expressed TCRB transcripts, as all isolated RNA had been reverse transcribed. TCRdb keeps only in-frame clones here, not all; method: immunoSEQ multiplex PCR. There are about 340,000 clones in the sample; around 8% occur only once, and under 0.5% lies in the top ten. The CDR3 runs 14 residues. Germline loops: CDR1 LNHNV, CDR2 YYDKDF (reference sequence). Trimming shortened V by 1 base and J by 5 bases, and 9 bases separated the two germline ends. The origin of this receptor is a woman aged 18-29 years in good health. Material for sequencing was central memory CD4+ T cells from blood. The V and J genes are TRBV15 and TRBJ1-5, with D unresolved. CDR3 nucleotide sequence: TGTGCCACCAGCAGAGGCGGGAAGCATCAGCCCCAGCATTTT. Protein: CATSRGGKHQPQHF.